This entry lists 8 T cell receptor beta chains sequenced from one sample in a study of radiotherapy plus CTLA-4 blockade in lung cancer. Only in-frame clones appear in the TCRdb table, and some are missing; sequencing was by immunoSEQ multiplex PCR. The data contain 60,000 to 70,000 clones, around 79% of them seen just once; the ten biggest clones take up 10%. The sequenced sample was peripheral blood, obtained from a patient treated with radiotherapy plus ipilimumab. The source is a human donor with non-small cell lung cancer who had a complete response to radiotherapy plus ipilimumab.

V and J are TRBV27 and TRBJ2-7, with 9 bases fitting TRBD2. There are 16 residues in the CDR3. V was clipped by 5 bases and J by 4 bases; unmatched bases: 12. Germline CDR1 is MNHEY and CDR2 is SMNVEV (reference sequence). CDR3 residues: CASSPRGLALGYEQYV. The CDR3 nucleotides are TGTGCCAGCAGTCCAAGGGGACTAGCACTTGGGTACGAGCAGTACGTC.

The chain joins TRBV19 to TRBJ2-3; 9 bases map to TRBD1. This CDR3 contains 14 residues. The junction had 4 bases not matched to a gene; V was cut back by 8 bases and J by 1 base. Germline values: CDR1 LNHDA, CDR2 SQIVND (reference sequence). In DNA form, the CDR3 reads TGTGCCAGTTCGGACAGGGGCGGCACAGATACGCAGTATTTT. It specifies CASSDRGGTDTQYF.

V and J are TRBV10-3 and TRBJ2-2; either TRBD1 or TRBD2 may supply D (5 bases each). The germline gives CDR1 ENHRY, CDR2 SYGVKD. V gave up 3 bases and J gave up 4 bases, with 15 bases separating them. The CDR3 contains 16 residues. The CDR3 is CAISEGPRGPTGELFF. The CDR3 coding sequence is TGTGCCATCAGTGAAGGCCCCCGGGGACCCACCGGGGAGCTGTTTTTT.

J is TRBJ1-5 and V is TRBV2; D is possibly TRBD1 (5 bases). V was pared by 4 bases and J by 0 bases, with 7 bases between. The CDR3 extends over 14 amino acids. Germline values: CDR1 SNHLY, CDR2 FYNNEI. This CDR3 is CASSGQYSNQPQHF. The CDR3 DNA is TGTGCCAGCAGTGGACAGTATAGCAATCAGCCCCAGCATTTT.

This chain links TRBV5-1 with TRBJ2-1; 8 bases agree with TRBD1. This CDR3 region has 15 residues. Germline V lookup: CDR1 SGHRS, CDR2 YFSETQ. The junction had 8 bases not matched to a gene; V was cut back by 3 bases and J by 6 bases. This chain's CDR3 is CASSYGTGMVNEQFF. For the CDR3, the DNA is TGCGCCAGCAGCTACGGGACAGGAATGGTCAATGAGCAGTTCTTC.

V gene TRBV10-3 combines with J gene TRBJ2-7; tentatively, D is TRBD2 (6 bases). Trimming removed 3 bases from V and 1 base from J, with 13 bases in between. The germline V gene encodes CDR1 ENHRY and CDR2 SYGVKD. CDR3 length: 15 residues. CDR3 DNA sequence: TGTGCCATCAGTGACCTCGCCCGGGGGTCCTACGAGCAGTACGTC. Its translation: CAISDLARGSYEQYV.

The chain combines TRBV18 with TRBJ1-3, with TRBD1 matching 9 bases. The CDR3 length is 17 residues. V lost 9 bases, J lost 0 bases, and 12 bases stayed unmatched. Germline V gene data show CDR1 as KGHSH and CDR2 as LQKENI. CDR3 in DNA: TGTGCCAGTTCCCCCGGGACAGGGTCGAGCTCTGGAAACACCATATATTTT. Its protein product is CASSPGTGSSSGNTIYF.

The V call is TRBV14, the J call TRBJ1-2, with D possibly matching TRBD1 (5 bases). CDR3 length: 17 residues. Germline V lookup: CDR1 SGHDN, CDR2 FVKESK. V was trimmed by 4 bases and J by 4 bases, leaving 22 bases between them. CDR3 in amino acids: CASSPLYSGPLGYGYTF. CDR3 coding DNA: TGTGCCAGCAGCCCCCTGTATTCGGGACCCCTGGGCTATGGCTACACCTTC.